Listed here are 28 T cell receptor beta chains from one sample, sequenced in a study of OX40 agonist ivuxolimab in advanced cancers. Using immunoSEQ multiplex PCR, the repertoire was profiled, and TCRdb retains in-frame clones only, with some absent. The data show about 69,000 clones, roughly nine tenths seen once. Specimen: CD4+ or CD8+ T cells sorted from blood, collected in a trial of the OX40 agonist ivuxolimab. All receptors come from an adult with an advanced solid tumor such as melanoma, head and neck, liver or kidney cancer.

To note about this clone: A read error may account for a junction end that differs from germline. The chain couples TRBV28 to TRBJ2-7; TRBD1 matches at 7 bases. CDR3 length: 14 amino acids. Germline-derived CDR1 and CDR2 are MDHEN and SYDVKM. The CDR3 is CAGSLWTGSYEQYF. In DNA, the CDR3 is TGTGCCGGCAGTTTATGGACAGGTAGCTACGAGCAGTACTTC. Full variable domain (outside the CDR3, taken from reference TRBV28 and TRBJ2-7): DVKVTQSSRYLVKRTGEKVFLECVQDMDHENMFWYRQDPGLGLRLIYFSYDVKMKEKGDIPEGYSVSREKKERFSLILESASTNQTSMYLCAGSLWTGSYEQYFGPGTRLTVT.

This clone was seen a single time. Germline and junction disagree at one end, which may indicate a read error. This sequence joins TRBV19 and TRBJ1-1; possible D gene TRBD1, 6 bases. Germline CDR1 LNHDA, CDR2 SQIVND (reference sequence). The CDR3 consists of 14 residues. CDR3 nucleotide sequence: TGTGCCAGTAGCATAGGGGGTGGCGGCACTGAAGCTTTCTTT. This encodes CASSIGGGGTEAFF. Full variable domain (missing parts from reference TRBV19 and TRBJ1-1): DGGITQSPKYLFRKEGQNVTLSCEQNLNHDAMYWYRQDPGQGLRLIYYSQIVNDFQKGDIAEGYSVSREKKESFPLTVTSAQKNPTAFYLCASSIGGGGTEAFFGQGTRLTVV.

The V and J genes are TRBV7-2 and TRBJ2-7; D is undetermined. The length of the CDR3 is 15 residues. Germline CDR1 and CDR2: SGHTA and FQGNSA. Trimming took 5 bases from V and 5 from J, leaving 19 bases between them. CDR3 coding DNA: TGTGCCAGCAGCATCGAGGTCTCTAGACGCGACGAGCAGTACTTC. Translated, it gives CASSIEVSRRDEQYF.

This clone was seen a handful of times. The rearrangement uses TRBV4-2 and TRBJ2-7; D is undetermined. Per the germline V gene, CDR1 is LGHNA and CDR2 is YNFKEQ. The CDR3 contains 12 residues. Deletions cut 0 bases from V and 5 bases from J, with 5 bases between. The DNA of the CDR3 is TGTGCCAGCAGCCAAGATCTGGACGAGCAGTACTTC. This gives the protein CASSQDLDEQYF.

The chain couples TRBV4-3 to TRBJ1-3; 9 bases align to TRBD1. Germline V gene lookup returns CDR1 LGHNA and CDR2 YSLEER. V was clipped by 0 bases and J by 3 bases; unmatched bases: 6. This CDR3 spans 17 amino acids. The CDR3 spells CASSQDLGTGIGNTIYF. The CDR3 DNA reads as TGCGCCAGCAGCCAAGACTTGGGGACAGGGATTGGAAACACCATATATTTT.

DNA for the CDR3: TGTGCTAGCGACCAGGGAAATAGCAATCAGCCCCAGCATTTT. Its translation: CASDQGNSNQPQHF. The chain combines TRBV12-5 with TRBJ1-5; the D gene is possibly TRBD1 (5 bases). The V end lost 9 bases, the J end lost 0 bases, and 12 bases lay between the germline ends. This CDR3 is built from 14 residues. Germline V CDR1 and CDR2: LGHNT, FRNRAP.

The rearrangement joins TRBV7-9 to TRBJ2-7; possible D gene TRBD1, 6 bases. The CDR3 spans 15 residues. Per the germline V gene, CDR1 is SEHNR and CDR2 is FQNEAQ (reference sequence). V was cut by 0 bases and J by 3 bases, with 12 bases left in between. Here the CDR3 DNA reads TGTGCCAGCAGCTTAGCGAGGACAGCTAACTACGAGCAGTACTTC. This translates into CASSLARTANYEQYF.

This chain uses TRBV5-8 with TRBJ1-1; 7 positions agree with TRBD1. The CDR3 totals 14 residues. Germline CDR1 is SGHTS and CDR2 is YDEGEE. The junction had 5 bases not matched to a gene; V was cut back by 2 bases and J by 4 bases. In DNA, the CDR3 is TGTGCCAGCAGCTTCCCGGACAGGTTCACTGAAGCTTTCTTT. Its translation is CASSFPDRFTEAFF.

This rearrangement joins TRBV18 to TRBJ1-1, with D maybe TRBD1 (5 bases). Germline V lookup: CDR1 KGHSH, CDR2 LQKENI. The CDR3 is 14 amino acids. Trimming took off 0 bases at V and 6 bases at J, with 11 bases between the two ends. This chain's CDR3 is CASSPPQGAAEAFF. The CDR3 DNA reads as TGTGCCAGCTCACCACCGCAAGGGGCGGCTGAAGCTTTCTTT.

The chain joins TRBV9 to TRBJ2-7; 7 bases map to TRBD2. The V and J ends lost 0 bases and 0 bases, in that order; junction bases with no gene match: 6. Germline CDR1 reads SGDLS; CDR2 reads YYNGEE. The CDR3 has 16 amino acids. The CDR3 is CASSVGGGRGSYEQYF. DNA for the CDR3: TGTGCCAGCAGCGTAGGGGGCGGGAGAGGCTCCTACGAGCAGTACTTC.

The chain joins TRBV4-1 to TRBJ1-4; D not certain. With 0 bases removed from V and 7 bases from J, the gap between germline ends came to 12 bases. CDR1 is MGHRA, CDR2 YSYEKL, per germline. The CDR3 consists of 15 residues. CDR3 amino acids: CASSQDITLAEKLFF. CDR3 DNA sequence: TGCGCCAGCAGCCAAGATATAACTTTGGCTGAAAAACTGTTTTTT.

The chain carries TRBV7-2 and TRBJ1-4, with D maybe TRBD1 (6 bases). The CDR3 sequence is 16 residues long. The V and J ends lost 2 bases and 4 bases respectively, with 14 bases between them. Germline V lookup: CDR1 SGHTA, CDR2 FQGNSA. This CDR3 is CASSLIGRGHNEKLFF. The CDR3 DNA follows: TGTGCCAGCAGCTTAATCGGGCGGGGGCATAATGAAAAACTGTTTTTT.

This chain links TRBV6-4 with TRBJ1-5, with 9 bases that match TRBD1. In germline, CDR1 is MRHNA, CDR2 SNTAGT. This CDR3 has 20 amino acids. The ends lost 1 base at V and 1 base at J; junction bases unmatched: 14. Here the CDR3 DNA reads TGTGCCAGCAGTGACTGGACGGGACAGGGATTTATCAGGAGCAATCAGCCCCAGCATTTT. The encoded protein is CASSDWTGQGFIRSNQPQHF.

V is TRBV7-9 and J is TRBJ2-3; D call uncertain. The CDR3 totals 15 residues. The germline gives CDR1 SEHNR, CDR2 FQNEAQ (reference sequence). The V and J ends lost 5 bases and 2 bases respectively, with 14 bases between them. CDR3 sequence reads: CASSPSGGPTDTQYF. Written as DNA, the CDR3 is TGTGCCAGCAGCCCCTCAGGTGGGCCCACAGATACGCAGTATTTT.

This clone was recorded once. The V call is TRBV9, the J call TRBJ1-2; maybe TRBD1 (6 bases). Between the trimmed V and J ends, which lost 4 bases and 4 bases, there was a span of 11 bases. Germline V gene lookup returns CDR1 SGDLS and CDR2 YYNGEE. This CDR3 comprises 13 residues. The CDR3 spells CASSPGVSYGYTF. CDR3 sequence (DNA): TGTGCCAGCAGCCCAGGGGTTTCCTATGGCTACACCTTC.

J is TRBJ2-7 and V is TRBV28; TRBD2 aligns across 11 bases. Looked up from germline, CDR1 is MDHEN and CDR2 is SYDVKM. V dropped 6 bases and J dropped 3; count of bases not matched to a gene: 10. The CDR3 runs to 16 residues. The CDR3 protein is CASSQGLADRSYEQYF. CDR3 DNA sequence: TGTGCCAGCAGCCAGGGACTAGCGGATCGTAGCTACGAGCAGTACTTC.

The gene calls are TRBV6-5 and TRBJ1-2; possibly TRBD1 for D (5 bases). This CDR3 contains 14 residues. Germline-derived CDR1 and CDR2 are MNHEY and SVGAGI. Trimming left V 0 bases short and J 7 bases short, with 12 bases between. The CDR3 sequence is CASSYSGELGGYTF. DNA for the CDR3: TGTGCCAGCAGTTACTCAGGGGAATTGGGTGGCTACACCTTC.

The CDR3 protein is CASRWGGSDGYTF. Here the CDR3 DNA reads TGTGCCAGCAGATGGGGGGGCAGCGATGGCTACACCTTC. This sequence joins TRBV6-1 and TRBJ1-2; D may be TRBD1 (6 bases). Trimming cost V 6 bases and J 6 bases, with 14 bases left between them. The CDR3 sequence is 13 residues long. The V gene's germline CDR1 is MNHNS and CDR2 SASEGT.

In this sample, this clone turned up once. This rearrangement joins TRBV27 to TRBJ2-1; D could derive from TRBD1 or TRBD2 (5 bases each). The CDR3 has 16 residues. Germline V gene data show CDR1 as MNHEY and CDR2 as SMNVEV (reference sequence). V lost 6 bases and J lost 0, with 15 bases in between. The CDR3 reads CASSWSGGSSYNEQFF. CDR3 sequence (DNA): TGTGCCAGCAGCTGGAGTGGGGGTTCCTCCTACAATGAGCAGTTCTTC.

The gene calls are TRBV7-3 and TRBJ1-1; 7 nucleotides agree with TRBD1. CDR1 and CDR2 (germline): SGHTA, FQGTGA. The CDR3 is 14 residues long. J was trimmed by 4 bases and V by 6 bases; bases with no gene match: 8. The CDR3 nucleotides read TGTGCCAGCAGGTCCCAGGGGGTTGGCACTGAAGCTTTCTTT. This encodes CASRSQGVGTEAFF. Filled out from reference TRBV7-3 and TRBJ1-1, the complete variable domain reads GAGVSQTPSNKVTEKGKYVELRCDPISGHTALYWYRQSLGQGPEFLIYFQGTGAADDSGLPNDRFFAVRPEGSVSTLKIQRTERGDSAVYLCASRSQGVGTEAFFGQGTRLTVV.

The chain carries TRBV7-8 and TRBJ1-3; a possible D gene is TRBD1 (5 bases). Trimming took off 0 bases at V and 3 bases at J, with 18 bases between the two ends. The CDR3 extends over 18 amino acids. CDR1 and CDR2 from the germline V gene are SGHVS and FQNEAQ. The CDR3 region is CASSLANSPGGFGNTIYF. In DNA form, the CDR3 reads TGTGCCAGCAGCTTAGCGAACAGTCCGGGGGGGTTTGGAAACACCATATATTTT.

The V call is TRBV7-2, the J call TRBJ1-1; D not certain. Germline lookup yields CDR1 SGHTA and CDR2 FQGNSA. The CDR3 covers 14 residues. With 1 base removed from V and 0 bases from J, the gap between germline ends came to 6 bases. CDR3 protein: CASSLDLMNTEAFF. The CDR3 coding sequence is TGTGCCAGCAGCTTAGACCTTATGAACACTGAAGCTTTCTTT.

J is TRBJ2-5 and V is TRBV9, with D perhaps matching TRBD2 (5 bases). This CDR3 region has 15 residues. V was trimmed by 2 bases and J by 2 bases, leaving 13 bases between them. Germline assignment: CDR1 SGDLS and CDR2 YYNGEE. CDR3 nucleotide sequence: TGTGCCAGCAGCGTCTTCTATGGCGGGCAAGAGACCCAGTACTTC. The encoded protein is CASSVFYGGQETQYF. Supplemented by reference TRBV9 and TRBJ2-5, the full variable domain reads DSGVTQTPKHLITATGQRVTLRCSPRSGDLSVYWYQQSLDQGLQFLIQYYNGEERAKGNILERFSAQQFPDLHSELNLSSLELGDSALYFCASSVFYGGQETQYFGPGTRLLVL.

The rearrangement links TRBV27 to TRBJ1-1; D remains ambiguous. CDR3 length equals 14 residues. The V and J ends lost 6 bases and 2 bases respectively, with 13 bases between them. Germline V gives CDR1 MNHEY, CDR2 SMNVEV (reference sequence). The DNA of the CDR3 is TGTGCCAGCAGCCATGGCACGGACAACACTGAAGCTTTCTTT. Amino acid sequence: CASSHGTDNTEAFF.

This rearrangement joins TRBV7-6 to TRBJ2-1, with TRBD1 matching over 9 bases. Germline V CDR1 and CDR2: SGHVS, FNYEAQ. The V and J ends lost 11 bases and 7 bases, in that order; junction bases with no gene match: 9. The CDR3 contains 13 residues. In DNA, the CDR3 is TGTGCCTCGGGGACAGGGCAGGAGAATGAGCAGTTCTTC. Translated, it gives CASGTGQENEQFF.

This clone was detected a few times. The rearrangement links TRBV7-2 to TRBJ1-1; perhaps TRBD1 as D (6 bases). Germline CDR1 SGHTA, CDR2 FQGNSA. This CDR3 comprises 13 residues. Trimming stripped 5 bases from V and 4 bases from J, with 11 bases between. CDR3 amino acids: CASSQDRPTEAFF. As DNA, the CDR3 is TGTGCCAGCAGCCAGGACAGACCCACTGAAGCTTTCTTT.

The rearrangement uses TRBV4-3 and TRBJ2-1, with TRBD1 identical over 7 bases. This CDR3 contains 16 residues. With 0 bases clipped from V and 5 bases from J, the junction kept 7 bases outside the gene matches. Germline V gene sequence: CDR1 LGHNA, CDR2 YSLEER. The CDR3 sequence is CASSQELGTANNEQFF. The CDR3 nucleotides are TGCGCCAGCAGCCAAGAATTGGGGACAGCTAACAATGAGCAGTTCTTC.

This clone showed up just once. The chain couples TRBV30 to TRBJ1-1, with D unresolved. V lost 1 base to trimming and J lost 4 bases, with 7 bases between them. The CDR3 is made up of 12 amino acids. From germline, CDR1 is GTSNPN and CDR2 SVGIG (reference sequence). CDR3 nucleotide sequence: TGTGCCTGGAGTGAGGCTACCACTGAAGCTTTCTTT. It codes for CAWSEATTEAFF.